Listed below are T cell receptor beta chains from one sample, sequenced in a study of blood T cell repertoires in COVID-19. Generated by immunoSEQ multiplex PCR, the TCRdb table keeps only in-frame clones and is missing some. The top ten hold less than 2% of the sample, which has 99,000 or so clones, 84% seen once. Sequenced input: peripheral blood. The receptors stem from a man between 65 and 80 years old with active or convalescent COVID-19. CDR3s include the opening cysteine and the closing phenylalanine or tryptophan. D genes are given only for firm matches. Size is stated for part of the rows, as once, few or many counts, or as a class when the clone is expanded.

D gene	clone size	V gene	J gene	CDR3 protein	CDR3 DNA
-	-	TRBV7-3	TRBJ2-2	CASSLSTGGELFF	TGTGCCAGCAGCTTATCCACGGGCGGGGAGCTGTTTTTT
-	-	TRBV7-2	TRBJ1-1	CASSWGGRNTEAFF	TGTGCCAGCAGCTGGGGAGGAAGGAACACTGAAGCTTTCTTT
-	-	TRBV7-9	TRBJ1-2	CASSRDSTGGYTF	TGTGCCAGCAGCCGGGACTCCACGGGTGGCTACACCTTC
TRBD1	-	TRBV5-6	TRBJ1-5	CASSSYRGDQPQHF	TGTGCCAGCAGCTCTTACAGGGGAGATCAGCCCCAGCATTTT
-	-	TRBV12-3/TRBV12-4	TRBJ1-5	CASSADYQPQHF	TGTGCCAGCAGTGCGGATTATCAGCCCCAGCATTTT
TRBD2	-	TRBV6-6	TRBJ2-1	CASSYSLAGGVNEQFF	TGTGCCAGCAGTTACTCGCTAGCGGGGGGCGTAAATGAGCAGTTCTTC
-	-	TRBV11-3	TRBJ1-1	CASSRGGRENTEAFF	TGTGCCAGCAGCCGCGGGGGACGGGAGAACACTGAAGCTTTCTTT
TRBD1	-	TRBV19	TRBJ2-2	CASSIDHRTGGTSGELFF	TGTGCCAGTAGTATAGATCATCGGACAGGGGGCACCTCCGGGGAGCTGTTTTTT
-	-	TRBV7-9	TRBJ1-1	CASSLNTGTEAFF	TGTGCCAGCAGCTTAAATACGGGCACTGAAGCTTTCTTT
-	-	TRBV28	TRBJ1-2	CARGGRVAGYTF	TGTGCCAGAGGGGGGAGGGTGGCTGGCTACACCTTC
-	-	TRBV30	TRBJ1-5	CAWSKTGTLDQPQHF	TGTGCCTGGAGCAAAACAGGGACACTCGATCAGCCCCAGCATTTT
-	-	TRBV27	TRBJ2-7	CASSLGAGNPYEQYF	TGTGCCAGCAGTTTAGGGGCGGGGAACCCCTACGAGCAGTACTTC
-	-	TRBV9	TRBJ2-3	CASSVAPFTDTQYF	TGTGCCAGCAGCGTAGCCCCCTTCACAGATACGCAGTATTTT
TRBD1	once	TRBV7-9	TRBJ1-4	CASSLAWDSRNEKLFF	TGTGCCAGCAGCTTAGCTTGGGACAGCCGTAATGAAAAACTGTTTTTT
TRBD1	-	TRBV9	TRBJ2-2	CASSDRGTNTGELFF	TGTGCCAGCAGCGACAGGGGGACTAACACCGGGGAGCTGTTTTTT
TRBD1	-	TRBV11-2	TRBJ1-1	CASSPGTGAMNTEAFF	TGTGCCAGCAGCCCCGGGACAGGGGCGATGAACACTGAAGCTTTCTTT
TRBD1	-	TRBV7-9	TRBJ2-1	CASSLPTGSTSSSYNEQFF	TGTGCCAGCAGCCTACCGACAGGGTCAACATCAAGCTCCTACAATGAGCAGTTCTTC
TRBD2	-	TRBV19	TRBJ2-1	CASSSVGASGLNEQFF	TGTGCCAGTAGTAGCGTTGGGGCTAGCGGACTCAATGAGCAGTTCTTC
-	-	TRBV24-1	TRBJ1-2	CATSPGVGYGYTF	TGTGCCACCAGCCCAGGGGTGGGCTATGGCTACACCTTC
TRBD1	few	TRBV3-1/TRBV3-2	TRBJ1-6	CASSQVLGTGNSPLHF	TGTGCCAGCAGCCAAGTTCTTGGGACAGGGAATTCACCCCTCCACTTT
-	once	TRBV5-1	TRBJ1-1	CASRLTVTDTEAFF	TGCGCCAGCCGCTTGACAGTGACCGACACTGAAGCTTTCTTT
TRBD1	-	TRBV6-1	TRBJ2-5	CASSVATGGKWETQYF	TGTGCCAGCAGTGTAGCGACAGGGGGCAAGTGGGAGACCCAGTACTTC
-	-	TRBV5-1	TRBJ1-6	CASSLRAGAAYSPLHF	TGCGCCAGCAGCTTGCGCGCAGGGGCTGCGTATTCACCCCTCCACTTT
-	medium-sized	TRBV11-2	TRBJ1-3	CASSFGSGEGNTIYF	TGTGCCAGCAGCTTCGGTTCAGGGGAGGGAAACACCATATATTTT
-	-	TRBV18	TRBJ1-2	CASSQQDYGYTF	TGTGCCAGCTCTCAACAGGACTATGGCTACACCTTC
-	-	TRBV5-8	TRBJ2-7	CASSQRIRSEQYF	TGTGCCAGCAGCCAACGGATAAGGAGCGAGCAGTACTTC
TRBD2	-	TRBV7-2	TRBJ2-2	CASRAGGPYTGELFF	TGTGCCAGCCGTGCGGGGGGGCCGTACACCGGGGAGCTGTTTTTT
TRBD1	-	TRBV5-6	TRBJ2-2	CASSLAGQGHTGELFF	TGTGCCAGCAGCTTGGCGGGACAGGGTCACACCGGGGAGCTGTTTTTT
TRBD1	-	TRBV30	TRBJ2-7	CAWGQGNYEQYF	TGTGCCTGGGGACAGGGGAACTACGAGCAGTACTTC
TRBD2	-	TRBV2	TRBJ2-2	CASSETPRGAGELFF	TGTGCCAGCAGTGAAACTCCCCGGGGGGCCGGGGAGCTGTTTTTT
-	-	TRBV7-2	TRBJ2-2	CASSSGQLNTGELFF	TGTGCCAGCAGCTCCGGACAGCTAAACACCGGGGAGCTGTTTTTT
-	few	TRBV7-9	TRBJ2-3	CASSLVGITDTQYF	TGTGCCAGCAGCTTAGTCGGGATCACAGATACGCAGTATTTT
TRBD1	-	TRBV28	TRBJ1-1	CASSLRWTGVSTEAFF	TGTGCCAGCAGTTTACGATGGACAGGGGTGAGCACTGAAGCTTTCTTT
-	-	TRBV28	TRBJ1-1	CASSYDRQAFF	TGTGCCAGCAGTTACGACAGACAAGCTTTCTTT
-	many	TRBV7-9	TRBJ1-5	CASSSILTEPQHF	TGTGCCAGCAGCTCTATTCTCACCGAACCCCAGCATTTT
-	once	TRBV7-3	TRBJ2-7	CASSLYGGFMGEQYF	TGTGCCAGCAGCTTATATGGGGGCTTTATGGGGGAGCAGTACTTC
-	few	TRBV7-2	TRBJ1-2	CASSLGGTGGTYGYTF	TGTGCCAGCAGCTTAGGGGGGACGGGGGGGACTTATGGCTACACCTTC
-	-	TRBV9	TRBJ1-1	CASSVSGTEAFF	TGTGCCAGCAGCGTCTCAGGGACTGAAGCTTTCTTT
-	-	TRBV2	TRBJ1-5	CASSVGNQPQHF	TGTGCCAGCAGTGTCGGCAATCAGCCCCAGCATTTT
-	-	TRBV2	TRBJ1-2	CASSSDRGEGYTF	TGTGCCAGCAGTTCGGACAGAGGAGAAGGCTACACCTTC
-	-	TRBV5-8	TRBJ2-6	CASSPGGAPGANVLTF	TGTGCCAGCAGCCCTGGTGGGGCGCCCGGGGCCAACGTCCTGACTTTC
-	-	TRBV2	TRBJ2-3	CASRLAIDTQYF	TGTGCCAGCAGACTAGCCATAGATACGCAGTATTTT
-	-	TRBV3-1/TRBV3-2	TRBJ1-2	CASRLTGSGRGYTF	TGTGCCAGCAGACTTACAGGGTCTGGTAGAGGCTACACCTTC
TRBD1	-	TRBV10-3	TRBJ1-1	CAISEGQGWNTEAFF	TGTGCCATCAGTGAGGGACAGGGATGGAACACTGAAGCTTTCTTT
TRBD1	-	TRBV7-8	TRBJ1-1	CASSSDRVTEAFF	TGTGCCAGCAGCTCCGACAGGGTCACTGAAGCTTTCTTT